This T cell receptor beta chain was captured by sequencing in a study of T cells in women clearing cervical HPV infection. Study-wide background: Cases: HPV16-related CIN3 or worse on histology, a couple of invasive cancers. Controls gave blood once infection was undetectable; cases at lesion identification. HLA type stays a possible confounder, typing being limited.

Findings and caveats of the study: CIN3+ cases had significantly higher TCR richness than controls; evenness did not differ.

Points on this clone: Its antigen is currently unknown. The read ends 3 residues shy of where the CDR3 ends; the end is completed using the germline J gene.

The data were produced by immunoSEQ multiplex PCR, yet TCRdb's version contains in-frame clones alone and is incomplete. The listing contains some 37,000 clones. This CDR3 region has 14 residues. V was clipped by 4 bases and J by 7 bases; unmatched bases: 6. Germline values: CDR1 DFQATT, CDR2 SNEGSKA (reference sequence). This chain joins TRBV20-1 and TRBJ2-1; 11 bases line up with TRBD1. Sample: blood buffy coat. This clonotype was obtained from a woman aged 18-70 years with a cervical HPV16 infection that either progressed to CIN3+ or cleared (not recorded which). CDR3: CSANPGQGGNEQFF. The part of the CDR3 DNA that was read is TGCAGTGCTAATCCGGGACAGGGGGGGAATGAG.